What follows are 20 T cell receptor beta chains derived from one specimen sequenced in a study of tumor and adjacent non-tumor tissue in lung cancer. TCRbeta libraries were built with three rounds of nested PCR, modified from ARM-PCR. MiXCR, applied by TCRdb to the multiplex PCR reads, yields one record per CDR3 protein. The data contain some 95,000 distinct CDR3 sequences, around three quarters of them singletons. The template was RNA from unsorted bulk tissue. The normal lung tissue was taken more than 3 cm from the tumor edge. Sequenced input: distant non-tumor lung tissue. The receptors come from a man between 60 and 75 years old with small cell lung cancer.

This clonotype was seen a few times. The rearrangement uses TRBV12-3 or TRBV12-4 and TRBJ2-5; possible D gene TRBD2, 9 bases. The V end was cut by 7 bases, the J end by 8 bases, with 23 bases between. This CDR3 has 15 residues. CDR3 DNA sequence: TGTGCCAGCAATCCCTATAGCGGGGGACAGGATACCCAGTACTTC. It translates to CASNPYSGGQDTQYF.

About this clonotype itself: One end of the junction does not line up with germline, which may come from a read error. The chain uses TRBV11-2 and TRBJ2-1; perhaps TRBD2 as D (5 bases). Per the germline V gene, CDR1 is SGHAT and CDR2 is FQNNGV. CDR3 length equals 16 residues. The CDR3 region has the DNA TGTGCGAGCAACTTAATCGGGATGGGCTCCTACAATGAGCAGTTCTTC. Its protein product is CASNLIGMGSYNEQFF.

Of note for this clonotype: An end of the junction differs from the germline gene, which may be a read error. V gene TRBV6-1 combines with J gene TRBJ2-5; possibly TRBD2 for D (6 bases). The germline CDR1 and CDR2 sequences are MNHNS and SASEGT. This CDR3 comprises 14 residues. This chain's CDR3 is CASSELRESETQYF. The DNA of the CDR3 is TGTGCCAGCAGTGAATTGCGGGAATCGGAGACACAGTACTTC.

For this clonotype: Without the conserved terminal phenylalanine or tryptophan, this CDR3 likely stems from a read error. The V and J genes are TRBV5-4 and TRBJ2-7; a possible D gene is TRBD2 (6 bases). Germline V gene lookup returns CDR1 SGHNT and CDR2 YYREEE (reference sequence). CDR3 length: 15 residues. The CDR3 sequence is CASGLVRETVSEQYL. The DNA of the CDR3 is TGTGCCAGCGGCTTGGTCCGGGAGACGGTCAGCGAGCAGTACTTG.

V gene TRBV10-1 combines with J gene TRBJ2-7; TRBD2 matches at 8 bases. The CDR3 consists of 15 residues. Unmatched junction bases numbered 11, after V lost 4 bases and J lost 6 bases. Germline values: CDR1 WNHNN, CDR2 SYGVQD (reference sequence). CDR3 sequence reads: CASSGKREFRSEQYV. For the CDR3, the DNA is TGCGCCAGCAGTGGGAAGCGGGAGTTCAGGAGCGAGCAGTACGTC.

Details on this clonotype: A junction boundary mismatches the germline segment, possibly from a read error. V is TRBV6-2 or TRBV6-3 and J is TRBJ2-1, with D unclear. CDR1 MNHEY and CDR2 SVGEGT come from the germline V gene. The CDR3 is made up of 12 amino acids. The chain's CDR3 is CAISRPRAVRVF. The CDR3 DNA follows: TGTGCCATCAGCCGTCCCCGGGCGGTCCGGGTCTTC.

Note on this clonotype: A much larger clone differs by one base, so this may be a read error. CDR3 DNA: TGCGTCAGCAGCTTGGAGGGGGGGCGCGAAAAACTGTTTTTT. Translated: CVSSLEGGREKLFF. The J gene is TRBJ1-4, the V gene TRBV5-1; D might be TRBD1 (6 bases). Germline-derived CDR1 and CDR2 are SGHRS and YFSETQ. The CDR3 loop spans 14 amino acids.

The CDR3 is CASDLGSLAGNTGELFF. The CDR3, as DNA: TGTGCCAGCGACTTGGGTTCGCTAGCGGGAAACACCGGGGAGCTGTTTTTT. The chain employs TRBV5-5 and TRBJ2-2, with 9 bases matching TRBD2. V lost 7 bases, J lost 2 bases, and 12 bases stayed unmatched. Germline CDR1 is SGHKS and CDR2 is YYEKEE (reference sequence). The CDR3 sequence is 17 residues long.

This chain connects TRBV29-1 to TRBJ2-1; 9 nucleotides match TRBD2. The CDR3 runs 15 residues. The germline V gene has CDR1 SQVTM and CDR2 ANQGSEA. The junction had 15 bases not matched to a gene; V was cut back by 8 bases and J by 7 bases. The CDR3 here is CSIAGREGKANEQFF. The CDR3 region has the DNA TGCAGCATTGCGGGGCGGGAGGGAAAGGCGAATGAGCAGTTCTTC.

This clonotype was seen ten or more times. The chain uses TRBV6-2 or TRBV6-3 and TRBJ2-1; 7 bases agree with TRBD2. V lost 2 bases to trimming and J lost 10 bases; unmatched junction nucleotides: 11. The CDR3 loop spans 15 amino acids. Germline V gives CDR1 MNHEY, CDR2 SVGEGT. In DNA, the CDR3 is TGTGCCAGCAGTTACCTCGCCGGTGCCGGGGGGGAGCAGTTCTTC. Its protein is CASSYLAGAGGEQFF.

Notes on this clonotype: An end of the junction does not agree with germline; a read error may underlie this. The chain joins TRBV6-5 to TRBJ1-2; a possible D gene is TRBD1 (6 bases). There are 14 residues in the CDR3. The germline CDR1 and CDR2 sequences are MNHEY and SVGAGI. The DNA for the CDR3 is TGTGCCAGTCTGCAAACCGGGACAATCTATGGCTACGCCTTC. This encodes CASLQTGTIYGYAF.

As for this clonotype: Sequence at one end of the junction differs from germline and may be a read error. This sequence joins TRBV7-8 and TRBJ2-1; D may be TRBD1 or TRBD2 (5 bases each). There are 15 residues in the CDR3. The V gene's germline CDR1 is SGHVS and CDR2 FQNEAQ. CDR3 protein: CASSLAGGSYNEHFF. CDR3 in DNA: TGTGCCAGCAGCTTAGCTGGGGGTTCCTACAATGAGCACTTCTTC.

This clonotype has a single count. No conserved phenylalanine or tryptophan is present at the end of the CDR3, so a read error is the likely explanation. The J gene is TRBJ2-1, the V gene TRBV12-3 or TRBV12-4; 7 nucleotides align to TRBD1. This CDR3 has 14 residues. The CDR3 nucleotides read TGTGCCATCAGTTTGAACAGGGGATCAAATGAGCAGTTCTTA. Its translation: CAISLNRGSNEQFL.

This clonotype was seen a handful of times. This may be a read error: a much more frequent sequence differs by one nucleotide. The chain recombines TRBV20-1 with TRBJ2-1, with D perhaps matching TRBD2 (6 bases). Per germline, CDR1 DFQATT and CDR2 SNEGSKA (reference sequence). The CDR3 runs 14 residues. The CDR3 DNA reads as TGCAATGCGGGCCGACTAGGCAGGACGAATGAGCAGTTCTTC. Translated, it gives CNAGRLGRTNEQFF.

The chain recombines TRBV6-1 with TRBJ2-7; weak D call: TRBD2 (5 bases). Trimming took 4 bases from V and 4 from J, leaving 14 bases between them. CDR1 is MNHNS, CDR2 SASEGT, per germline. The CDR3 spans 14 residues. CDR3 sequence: CASSGLREGYEQYV. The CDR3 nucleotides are TGTGCCAGCAGTGGCCTGAGGGAAGGATACGAGCAGTACGTC.

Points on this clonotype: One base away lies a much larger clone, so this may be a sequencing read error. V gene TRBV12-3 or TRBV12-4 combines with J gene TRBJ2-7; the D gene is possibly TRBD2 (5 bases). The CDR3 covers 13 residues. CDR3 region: CASSDGPAGEHYF. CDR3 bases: TGTGCCAGCAGTGATGGGCCCGCTGGGGAGCATTACTTC.

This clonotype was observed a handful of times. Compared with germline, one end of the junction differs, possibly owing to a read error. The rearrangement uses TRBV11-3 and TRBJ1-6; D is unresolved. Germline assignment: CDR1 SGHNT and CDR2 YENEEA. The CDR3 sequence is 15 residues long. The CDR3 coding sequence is TGTGCTAGCAGTTTGACCCAAGGTCGAAATTCACCCCTCCGTTTC. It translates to CASSLTQGRNSPLRF.

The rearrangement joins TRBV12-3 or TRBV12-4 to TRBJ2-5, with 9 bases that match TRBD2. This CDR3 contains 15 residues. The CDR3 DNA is TGTGTCATCGGTCCCTATAGCGGGGGACAAGAGACCCAGTACTTC. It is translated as CVIGPYSGGQETQYF.

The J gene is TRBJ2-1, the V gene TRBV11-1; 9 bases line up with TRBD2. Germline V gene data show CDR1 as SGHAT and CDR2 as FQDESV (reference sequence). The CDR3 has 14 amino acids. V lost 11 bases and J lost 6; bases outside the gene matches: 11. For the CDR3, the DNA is TGTGCCTGCGGCTTGCGGGAGGGCCTCAATGAGCAGTTCTTC. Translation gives CACGLREGLNEQFF. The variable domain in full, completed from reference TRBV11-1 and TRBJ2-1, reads EAEVAQSPRYKITEKSQAVAFWCDPISGHATLYWYRQILGQGPELLVQFQDESVVDDSQLPKDRFSAERLKGVDSTLKIQPAELGDSAMYLCACGLREGLNEQFFGPGTRLTVL.

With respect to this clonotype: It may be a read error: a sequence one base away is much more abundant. CDR3 sequence (DNA): TGTGCCAACAGTTTACCGGGACAGGGACGCGAGCAGTACTTC. Its translation is CANSLPGQGREQYF. The chain has TRBV28 and TRBJ2-7, with 9 bases matching TRBD1. Germline values: CDR1 MDHEN, CDR2 SYDVKM. This CDR3 has 14 amino acids. The full variable domain, rest sourced from reference TRBV28 and TRBJ2-7, is DVKVTQSSRYLVKRTGEKVFLECVQDMDHENMFWYRQDPGLGLRLIYFSYDVKMKEKGDIPEGYSVSREKKERFSLILESASTNQTSMYLCANSLPGQGREQYFGPGTRLTVT.